These 30 T cell receptor beta chains were all obtained from the same sample, sequenced in a study of blood T cell repertoires in COVID-19. Some clones are missing from TCRdb's copy, which holds only in-frame ones; the method was immunoSEQ multiplex PCR. The table lists some 290,000 clones, around nine tenths of them singletons, with approximately 12% in the top ten. The sample taken for sequencing was peripheral blood. Every receptor here comes from a woman aged 25 to 39 with COVID-19, enrolled during active disease.

The chain couples TRBV18 to TRBJ1-1; D gene ambiguous. The V and J ends lost 3 bases and 2 bases respectively, with 13 bases between them. Germline CDR1 is KGHSH and CDR2 is LQKENI. The CDR3 has 15 amino acids. The CDR3 coding sequence is TGTGCCAGCTCACCGGTCCGGGGATCAAACACTGAAGCTTTCTTT. Translating gives CASSPVRGSNTEAFF.

Of note for this clone: This specimen includes other DNA sequences encoding the same CDR3. The genes are TRBV10-3 and TRBJ1-2, with TRBD1 matching 7 bases. Trimming removed 2 bases from V and 4 bases from J; junction bases left unmatched: 1. Germline loops: CDR1 ENHRY, CDR2 SYGVKD. This CDR3 contains 13 residues. DNA for the CDR3: TGTGCCATCAGTGAGGGGACAGCCTATGGCTACACCTTC. Its protein is CAISEGTAYGYTF.

With regard to this clone: This same CDR3 is encoded by further DNA sequences in the sample. V and J are TRBV12-3 or TRBV12-4 and TRBJ1-6, with a weak D call TRBD1 (6 bases). Trimming stripped 3 bases from V and 7 bases from J, with 7 bases between. The CDR3 consists of 13 residues. The CDR3: CASSLQGNSPLHF. CDR3 DNA sequence: TGTGCCAGCAGTTTGCAGGGGAATTCACCCCTCCACTTT.

The V and J genes are TRBV18 and TRBJ1-3; 7 bases line up with TRBD1. The CDR3 totals 16 residues. Germline assignment: CDR1 KGHSH and CDR2 LQKENI. Trimming at V came to 1 base and at J to 3 bases, leaving 6 bases not matched to a gene. For the CDR3, the DNA is TGTGCCAGCTCACCACGGGACAGCTTAAGTGGAAACACCATATATTTT. It specifies CASSPRDSLSGNTIYF.

This clone showed up just once. Here the CDR3 reads CASRTGQGKYGYTF. The CDR3 DNA reads as TGCGCCAGCAGAACGGGACAGGGGAAATATGGCTACACCTTC. The V and J genes are TRBV10-2 and TRBJ1-2, with TRBD1 matching over 10 bases. Trimming took 6 bases from V and 5 from J; bases not matched to a gene: 6. The germline V gene has CDR1 WSHSY and CDR2 SAAADI. This CDR3 is 14 amino acids long.

The chain joins TRBV19 to TRBJ2-4; D remains unclear. The germline V and J ends were trimmed by 8 bases and 0 bases, with 14 bases remaining between them. Germline V gene lookup returns CDR1 LNHDA and CDR2 SQIVND (reference sequence). The CDR3 extends over 15 amino acids. The CDR3 DNA sequence: TGTGCCAGTCGAGGCGACCGGCTAGCCAAAAACATTCAGTACTTC. It specifies CASRGDRLAKNIQYF. Full variable domain (missing parts from reference TRBV19 and TRBJ2-4): DGGITQSPKYLFRKEGQNVTLSCEQNLNHDAMYWYRQDPGQGLRLIYYSQIVNDFQKGDIAEGYSVSREKKESFPLTVTSAQKNPTAFYLCASRGDRLAKNIQYFGAGTRLSVL.

V gene TRBV27 combines with J gene TRBJ2-7; TRBD1 matches at 10 bases. This CDR3 is 14 amino acids long. Unmatched junction bases numbered 3, after V lost 4 bases and J lost 3 bases. CDR1 is MNHEY and CDR2 is SMNVEV in the germline V gene (reference sequence). CDR3 region: CASSSRDRGYEQYF. The CDR3 DNA follows: TGTGCCAGCAGTTCCCGGGACAGGGGCTACGAGCAGTACTTC.

This clone was seen a single time. CDR3 DNA sequence: TGTGCCAGCAGTGAACCCAGTGCTCCAATGAACACTGAAGCTTTCTTT. Translating it yields CASSEPSAPMNTEAFF. The chain recombines TRBV25-1 with TRBJ1-1, with D hard to call. The germline V and J ends were trimmed by 2 bases and 0 bases, with 13 bases remaining between them. Germline loops: CDR1 MGHDK, CDR2 SYGVNS. The CDR3 is 16 residues long. The full variable domain, rest sourced from reference TRBV25-1 and TRBJ1-1, is EADIYQTPRYLVIGTGKKITLECSQTMGHDKMYWYQQDPGMELHLIHYSYGVNSTEKGDLSSESTVSRIRTEHFPLTLESARPSHTSQYLCASSEPSAPMNTEAFFGQGTRLTVV.

This sequence joins TRBV25-1 and TRBJ2-7, with TRBD1 matching 9 bases. V shed 5 bases and J 5 bases; nucleotides not matched to a gene: 10. The CDR3 loop spans 15 amino acids. CDR1 and CDR2 from the germline V gene are MGHDK and SYGVNS. CDR3: CASSTDRGRVNEQYF. DNA of the CDR3: TGTGCCAGCAGTACGGACAGGGGAAGAGTTAACGAGCAGTACTTC.

This chain links TRBV25-1 with TRBJ1-6; D not certain. Germline-derived CDR1 and CDR2 are MGHDK and SYGVNS. The CDR3 consists of 14 residues. Deletions cut 4 bases from V and 7 bases from J, with 11 bases between. CDR3 nucleotide sequence: TGTGCCAGCAGTGCGTTACAGCCCAATTCACCCCTCCACTTT. This codes for CASSALQPNSPLHF. The full variable domain, with the rest looked up from reference TRBV25-1 and TRBJ1-6, is EADIYQTPRYLVIGTGKKITLECSQTMGHDKMYWYQQDPGMELHLIHYSYGVNSTEKGDLSSESTVSRIRTEHFPLTLESARPSHTSQYLCASSALQPNSPLHFGNGTRLTVT.

J is TRBJ1-3 and V is TRBV6-2 or TRBV6-3; D may be TRBD1 (6 bases). CDR1 and CDR2 (germline): MNHEY, SVGEGT. The CDR3 runs to 15 residues. Trimming removed 5 bases at V and 4 bases at J, with 15 bases between. DNA for the CDR3: TGTGCCAGCAGTCTGGGACACCCGCGGGGAAACACCATATATTTT. This codes for CASSLGHPRGNTIYF.

The chain joins TRBV7-9 to TRBJ2-3; D is ambiguous. Germline CDR1 SEHNR, CDR2 FQNEAQ (reference sequence). CDR3 size: 12 residues. V was cut by 6 bases and J by 6 bases, with 10 bases left in between. The DNA for the CDR3 is TGTGCCAGCAGAGCACTACGGGATACGCAGTATTTT. Translation: CASRALRDTQYF.

The chain has TRBV6-5 and TRBJ2-7; possibly TRBD2 for D (6 bases). The CDR3 length is 15 residues. With 6 bases removed from V and 5 bases from J, the gap between germline ends came to 20 bases. Germline V gene sequence: CDR1 MNHEY, CDR2 SVGAGI. In DNA, the CDR3 is TGTGCCAGCAGATCCCAAGCGGGCGCGTTGGACGAGCAGTACTTC. It specifies CASRSQAGALDEQYF.

This chain uses TRBV15 with TRBJ1-3, with TRBD1 matching over 10 bases. The CDR3 sequence is 14 residues long. Germline-derived CDR1 and CDR2 are LNHNV and YYDKDF (reference sequence). V lost 8 bases to trimming and J lost 3 bases; unmatched junction nucleotides: 4. The DNA of the CDR3 is TGTGCCACCCGGGACAGGGGATTTGGAAACACCATATATTTT. It specifies CATRDRGFGNTIYF.

The gene calls are TRBV10-3 and TRBJ1-3, with a tentative D call TRBD1 (6 bases). V was cut by 9 bases and J by 3 bases, with 12 bases left in between. The CDR3 extends over 13 amino acids. Germline CDR1 ENHRY, CDR2 SYGVKD. CDR3 residues: CAIRSRGGNTIYF. The CDR3 nucleotides are TGTGCCATACGGTCCAGGGGTGGAAACACCATATATTTT.

The chain combines TRBV7-9 with TRBJ1-2; D remains unclear. V lost 5 bases, J lost 4 bases, and 20 bases lay in between. The CDR3 loop spans 16 amino acids. Germline CDR1 SEHNR, CDR2 FQNEAQ (reference sequence). The CDR3 region is CASSASESSMVYGYTF. The CDR3, as DNA: TGTGCCAGCAGCGCTTCGGAGTCAAGTATGGTCTATGGCTACACCTTC.

The chain joins TRBV4-1 to TRBJ1-4, with 7 bases identical to TRBD1. This CDR3 is 16 amino acids long. The germline V gene has CDR1 MGHRA and CDR2 YSYEKL. V lost 3 bases and J lost 3; bases outside the gene matches: 7. CDR3 region: CASSQGSRGPNEKLFF. In nucleotides, the CDR3 is TGCGCCAGCAGCCAGGGATCGAGGGGGCCTAATGAAAAACTGTTTTTT.

The CDR3 DNA sequence: TGTGCCAGCGGGGGACACGGCTACACCTTC. It codes for CASGGHGYTF. This chain connects TRBV7-9 to TRBJ1-2; possible D gene TRBD1, 6 bases. Trimming removed 8 bases from V and 8 bases from J, with 9 bases in between. CDR1 and CDR2 (germline): SEHNR, FQNEAQ (reference sequence). The CDR3 spans 10 residues.

The CDR3 DNA is TGTGCCAGCAGCCAAGGTTCTGGGGGGGGCTCGAAAGAGACCCAGTACTTC. As protein: CASSQGSGGGSKETQYF. The V gene is TRBV3-1 (or the pseudogene TRBV3-2), the J gene TRBJ2-5, with D tentatively TRBD2 (7 bases). The CDR3 length is 17 residues. Trimming left V 1 base short and J 3 bases short, with 18 bases between. Germline V lookup: CDR1 LGHDT, CDR2 YNNKEL (reference sequence).

The chain links TRBV3-1 (or the pseudogene TRBV3-2) to TRBJ1-3; TRBD1 matches at 9 bases. This CDR3 has 13 amino acids. The J segment lost 7 bases and the V segment lost 4 bases, leaving 2 bases of the junction unmatched. Germline V gene lookup returns CDR1 LGHDT and CDR2 YNNKEL (reference sequence). The CDR3, as DNA: TGTGCCAGCAGCCGAGGACAGGGGAACACCATATATTTT. Translating it yields CASSRGQGNTIYF.

The chain links TRBV19 to TRBJ2-5; TRBD2 aligns across 8 bases. The CDR3 is 17 amino acids. V shed 0 bases and J 1 base; nucleotides not matched to a gene: 7. The germline V gene has CDR1 LNHDA and CDR2 SQIVND (reference sequence). CDR3 residues: CASSIDTTGTSQETQYF. The CDR3 bases are TGTGCCAGTAGTATAGATACTACCGGGACTAGCCAAGAGACCCAGTACTTC.

The chain employs TRBV6-5 and TRBJ1-4; 9 nucleotides agree with TRBD1. CDR1 and CDR2 from the germline V gene are MNHEY and SVGAGI. CDR3 size: 15 residues. V trimming: 2 bases; J trimming: 4 bases; junction bases outside the gene matches: 2. The DNA for the CDR3 is TGTGCCAGCAGTTACGGGACAGGGTTTAATGAAAAACTGTTTTTT. The encoded protein is CASSYGTGFNEKLFF.

The chain links TRBV27 to TRBJ2-3, with 8 bases aligning to TRBD1. The germline V gene has CDR1 MNHEY and CDR2 SMNVEV (reference sequence). The CDR3 is 18 residues long. V shed 5 bases and J 4 bases; nucleotides not matched to a gene: 17. CDR3 bases: TGTGCCAGCAGTACTCTCAGGGGGCGGGTAGGTATGGCAGATACGCAGTATTTT. This translates into CASSTLRGRVGMADTQYF.

The chain uses TRBV18 and TRBJ2-7, with 8 bases that match TRBD1. The CDR3 extends over 14 amino acids. Germline V gene lookup returns CDR1 KGHSH and CDR2 LQKENI. The V and J ends lost 4 bases and 5 bases, in that order; junction bases with no gene match: 7. Written as DNA, the CDR3 is TGTGCCAGCTCACTCGGGACAGGTATGAACGAGCAGTACTTC. Translation gives CASSLGTGMNEQYF.

The chain recombines TRBV5-6 with TRBJ1-2, with 8 bases that match TRBD1. Germline V gene data show CDR1 as SGHDT and CDR2 as YYEEEE. The CDR3 is 15 amino acids. After removal of 2 bases from V and 4 bases from J, the junction contained 7 bases not matched to a gene. CDR3 nucleotides: TGTGCCAGCAGCTTTGTGACAGGGGCTCCCTATGGCTACACCTTC. Translation: CASSFVTGAPYGYTF. Combining the CDR3 with reference TRBV5-6 and TRBJ1-2 gives the whole variable domain DAGVTQSPTHLIKTRGQQVTLRCSPKSGHDTVSWYQQALGQGPQFIFQYYEEEERQRGNFPDRFSGHQFPNYSSELNVNALLLGDSALYLCASSFVTGAPYGYTFGSGTRLTVV.

The chain is built from TRBV5-4 and TRBJ1-2; 11 bases map to TRBD1. The germline gives CDR1 SGHNT, CDR2 YYREEE (reference sequence). V was pared by 3 bases and J by 4 bases, with 5 bases of the junction left unmatched. The CDR3 has 15 residues. CDR3 sequence (DNA): TGTGCCAGCAGCTCCTCCGGGACAGGGGGCTATGGCTACACCTTC. This sequence encodes CASSSSGTGGYGYTF.

This chain uses TRBV9 with TRBJ2-3, with D perhaps TRBD1 (5 bases). This CDR3 is built from 11 residues. The V gene's germline CDR1 is SGDLS and CDR2 YYNGEE. Trimming shortened V by 4 bases and J by 8 bases, and 8 bases separated the two germline ends. CDR3 region: CASSRQSTQYF. CDR3 nucleotides: TGTGCCAGCAGCCGACAGAGTACGCAGTATTTT.

The chain recombines TRBV24-1 with TRBJ1-2, with 9 bases lining up with TRBD1. The trim removed 5 bases at V and 6 bases at J, leaving 9 bases unmatched. CDR1 and CDR2 from the germline V gene are KGHDR and SFDVKD. The CDR3 is 15 residues long. The CDR3 DNA sequence: TGTGCCACCAGTGGAATGGGACAGGGATGGGATGGCTACACCTTC. It specifies CATSGMGQGWDGYTF.

The chain combines TRBV5-1 with TRBJ1-6; 7 nucleotides match TRBD1. Germline V gene lookup returns CDR1 SGHRS and CDR2 YFSETQ. This CDR3 region has 17 residues. V dropped 0 bases and J dropped 10; count of bases not matched to a gene: 13. DNA of the CDR3: TGCGCCAGCAGCTTGGACGACCGGGACAGAAGGAAGTCACCCCTCCACTTT. Translated, it gives CASSLDDRDRRKSPLHF. The full variable domain, completed using reference TRBV5-1 and TRBJ1-6, is KAGVTQTPRYLIKTRGQQVTLSCSPISGHRSVSWYQQTPGQGLQFLFEYFSETQRNKGNFPGRFSGRQFSNSRSEMNVSTLELGDSALYLCASSLDDRDRRKSPLHFGNGTRLTVT.

The chain is built from TRBV9 and TRBJ2-7; the D is unclear. V lost 2 bases to trimming and J lost 7 bases, with 13 bases between them. In germline, CDR1 is SGDLS, CDR2 YYNGEE. CDR3 length equals 13 residues. The CDR3 nucleotides read TGTGCCAGCAGCGTTGCTACCACGTCGGAGCAGTACTTC. It translates to CASSVATTSEQYF.